The T cell receptor beta chain described here comes from a study of PD-1 blockade in mismatch repair-deficient tumors. The overall study: Patients had eleven to twelve mismatch repair-deficient cancer types, all previously treated and progressing.

Study findings and constraints: Tumor-resident clones, often absent from pretreatment blood, expanded after pembrolizumab and then contracted.

V lost 5 bases and J lost 4; bases outside the gene matches: 8. This CDR3 comprises 15 residues. The germline V gene encodes CDR1 PRHDT and CDR2 FYEKMQ (reference sequence). Mismatch repair deficiency was confirmed in all patients, by PCR or immunohistochemistry. TCRs were sequenced from a few patients responding to pembrolizumab. This clone is medium-sized. Its antigen is currently unknown. Other nucleotide sequences in the sample specify the same CDR3. Produced via immunoSEQ multiplex PCR; TCRdb's table is partial and in-frame only. The data hold 70,000 to 90,000 clones, with roughly 80% observed a single time.

This clonotype was sampled from an adult with mismatch repair-deficient cancer. The specimen was peripheral blood, collected 44 weeks after starting pembrolizumab. The chain links TRBV13 to TRBJ2-7; 10 bases fit TRBD1. CDR3 sequence: CASSPPGQGLYEQYF. The DNA for the CDR3 is TGTGCCAGCAGCCCCCCGGGACAGGGGCTTTACGAGCAGTACTTC.